The 6 T cell receptor beta chains given below trace back to one sample, sequenced in a study of radiation and T cells in renal cell carcinoma. Repertoires were generated with immunoSEQ multiplex PCR, while TCRdb's copy carries only in-frame clones and drops some. The sample gives approximately 85,000 clones, about 89% of which show up once; nearly 6% is in the top ten. Time point described: blood 4 weeks post-SBRT, at nephrectomy. The treatment: 15 Gy SBRT to primary tumor, nephrectomy 4 weeks later. The source was blood, collected from a patient whose treatment included radiotherapy and nephrectomy. The receptors were gathered from a woman aged 70-85 years with renal cell carcinoma.

Concerning this clone: Other DNA sequences in the same sample also yield this CDR3. This chain connects TRBV6-5 to TRBJ2-7; no definite D call. CDR1 is MNHEY and CDR2 is SVGAGI in the germline V gene. Trimming left V 6 bases short and J 2 bases short, with 8 bases between. The CDR3 has 12 residues. CDR3 sequence: CASSSGPYEQYF. The CDR3 DNA is TGTGCCAGCAGCTCTGGTCCCTACGAGCAGTACTTC.

The V and J genes are TRBV4-1 and TRBJ2-3; D may correspond to TRBD1 or TRBD2 (6 bases each). In germline, CDR1 is MGHRA, CDR2 YSYEKL. This CDR3 is built from 16 residues. Trimming left V 0 bases short and J 0 bases short, with 10 bases between. CDR3: CASSQEWGASTDTQYF. The CDR3 DNA reads as TGCGCCAGCAGCCAAGAGTGGGGGGCCAGCACAGATACGCAGTATTTT.

The genes are TRBV6-5 and TRBJ1-4; no clear D gene. The germline V gene has CDR1 MNHEY and CDR2 SVGAGI. The CDR3 is 14 residues long. The V and J ends lost 5 bases and 5 bases respectively, with 12 bases between them. The CDR3 region has the DNA TGTGCCAGCAGTCAAAACTGGTCGAATGAAAAACTGTTTTTT. It translates to CASSQNWSNEKLFF.

This chain joins TRBV11-3 and TRBJ2-2; weak D call: TRBD2 (5 bases). Trimming took 1 base from V and 6 from J, leaving 9 bases between them. The CDR3 extends over 14 amino acids. Germline-derived CDR1 and CDR2 are SGHNT and YENEEA. CDR3 in DNA: TGTGCCAGCAGCTTAGCCGGGATCGCCGGGGAGCTGTTTTTT. This translates into CASSLAGIAGELFF.

The chain links TRBV5-1 to TRBJ2-1; 7 bases are shared with TRBD1. Germline V lookup: CDR1 SGHRS, CDR2 YFSETQ. This CDR3 contains 14 residues. V lost 4 bases to trimming and J lost 8 bases; unmatched junction nucleotides: 9. The CDR3 reads CASSGKTGPDEQFF. Written as DNA, the CDR3 is TGCGCCAGCAGCGGAAAGACAGGGCCCGATGAGCAGTTCTTC. Based on the CDR3 plus reference TRBV5-1 and TRBJ2-1, the full variable domain is KAGVTQTPRYLIKTRGQQVTLSCSPISGHRSVSWYQQTPGQGLQFLFEYFSETQRNKGNFPGRFSGRQFSNSRSEMNVSTLELGDSALYLCASSGKTGPDEQFFGPGTRLTVL.

The chain links TRBV7-2 to TRBJ2-2; weak D call: TRBD1 (5 bases). Between the trimmed V and J ends, which lost 4 bases and 0 bases, there was a span of 9 bases. Germline CDR1 reads SGHTA; CDR2 reads FQGNSA. The CDR3 spans 15 residues. CDR3 sequence reads: CASSSRVPNTGELFF. The DNA of the CDR3 is TGTGCCAGCAGCTCCAGGGTTCCGAACACCGGGGAGCTGTTTTTT.